One and the same sample provided the 15 T cell receptor beta chains below, sequenced in a study of blood T cell repertoires in COVID-19. Generated by immunoSEQ multiplex PCR, the TCRdb table keeps only in-frame clones and is missing some. The sample contains under 350,000 clones, roughly nine tenths of which appear only once. Sequencing was performed on PBMCs or T cells enriched from blood (not recorded which). All receptors derive from a man aged 55 to 70 who had recovered from COVID-19.

This CDR3 reads CASSFGGGNEKLFF. The CDR3 region has the DNA TGTGCCAGCAGCTTCGGCGGCGGGAATGAAAAACTGTTTTTT. V usage is TRBV7-9 and J usage is TRBJ1-4; D gene unclear. V dropped 3 bases and J dropped 5 bases, with 10 bases sitting between them. Germline values: CDR1 SEHNR, CDR2 FQNEAQ (reference sequence). There are 14 residues in the CDR3.

The rearrangement links TRBV27 to TRBJ2-7, with 13 bases that match TRBD2. This CDR3 has 16 residues. Trimming took 5 bases from V and 2 from J; bases not matched to a gene: 6. Germline CDR1 and CDR2: MNHEY and SMNVEV (reference sequence). The CDR3 DNA reads as TGTGCCAGCAGTCCGGGACTAGCGGGGATCACCTACGAGCAGTACTTC. Its protein is CASSPGLAGITYEQYF.

This sequence joins TRBV14 and TRBJ1-2, with 9 bases identical to TRBD1. CDR3 length: 15 amino acids. Germline V CDR1 and CDR2: SGHDN, FVKESK. Trimming removed 3 bases from V and 1 base from J; junction bases left unmatched: 3. The CDR3 sequence is CASSHDRGDNYGYTF. The CDR3 DNA follows: TGTGCCAGCAGCCATGACAGGGGGGATAACTATGGCTACACCTTC.

This clone showed up just once. The CDR3 DNA sequence: TGTGCCAGCAGCTCCCCCCCTGGGGAGAGCTCCTACAATGAGCAGTTCTTC. Amino acid sequence: CASSSPPGESSYNEQFF. This sequence joins TRBV7-9 and TRBJ2-1; TRBD2 is a possible D gene (5 bases). Trimming shortened V by 4 bases and J by 0 bases, and 16 bases separated the two germline ends. Germline V gene sequence: CDR1 SEHNR, CDR2 FQNEAQ (reference sequence). This CDR3 contains 17 residues.

CDR3 sequence reads: CATSDLDSGFAFF. CDR3 coding DNA: TGTGCCACCAGTGATTTGGATTCGGGGTTTGCTTTCTTT. The J gene is TRBJ1-1, the V gene TRBV24-1, with D unresolved. V was trimmed by 0 bases and J by 11 bases, leaving 12 bases between them. The germline gives CDR1 KGHDR, CDR2 SFDVKD. The CDR3 is 13 residues long.

The V gene is TRBV6-4, the J gene TRBJ1-6; 8 nucleotides line up with TRBD1. J gave up 7 bases and V 2 bases, and 4 bases lay outside the gene matches. Germline V gives CDR1 MRHNA, CDR2 SNTAGT. The CDR3 spans 15 residues. CDR3 bases: TGTGCCAGCAGTGACGGGACAGGCAGAAATTCACCCCTCCACTTT. The encoded protein is CASSDGTGRNSPLHF.

The chain recombines TRBV18 with TRBJ2-7, with 11 bases lining up with TRBD1. CDR1 is KGHSH, CDR2 LQKENI, per germline. V was clipped by 5 bases and J by 6 bases; unmatched bases: 3. The CDR3 loop spans 13 amino acids. CDR3 sequence: CASSAGTGGEQYF. The CDR3 DNA reads as TGTGCCAGCTCAGCCGGGACAGGGGGCGAGCAGTACTTC.

The chain is built from TRBV7-2 and TRBJ2-5, with 8 bases fitting TRBD1. CDR1 SGHTA and CDR2 FQGNSA come from the germline V gene. The V gene end was trimmed by 4 bases and the J gene end by 2 bases; junction bases not matched to a gene: 3. CDR3 length equals 14 residues. Here the CDR3 reads CASSSNRGQETQYF. The CDR3 nucleotides are TGTGCCAGCAGCTCAAACAGGGGGCAAGAGACCCAGTACTTC. Together with reference TRBV7-2 and TRBJ2-5, the CDR3 gives the full variable domain: GAGVSQSPSNKVTEKGKDVELRCDPISGHTALYWYRQSLGQGLEFLIYFQGNSAPDKSGLPSDRFSAERTGGSVSTLTIQRTQQEDSAVYLCASSSNRGQETQYFGPGTRLLVL.

The chain combines TRBV9 with TRBJ2-6; weak D call: TRBD2 (6 bases). V shed 4 bases and J shed 4 bases, with 12 bases lying between them. The CDR3 sequence is 15 residues long. Germline CDR1 and CDR2: SGDLS and YYNGEE. The DNA for the CDR3 is TGTGCCAGCAGCTTCCCGGGAGCAGGGGCCAACGTCCTGACTTTC. It translates to CASSFPGAGANVLTF.

V usage is TRBV27 and J usage is TRBJ1-6; D gene unclear. The germline V and J ends were trimmed by 4 bases and 7 bases, with 11 bases remaining between them. The germline V gene encodes CDR1 MNHEY and CDR2 SMNVEV (reference sequence). There are 14 residues in the CDR3. The CDR3 DNA reads TGTGCCAGCAGTTCTACGGCGGAAAATTCACCCCTCCACTTT. Translation gives CASSSTAENSPLHF.

This clone was seen only once. The chain joins TRBV6-1 to TRBJ2-7, with TRBD1 matching 7 bases. Per the germline V gene, CDR1 is MNHNS and CDR2 is SASEGT. The V and J ends lost 0 bases and 6 bases, in that order; junction bases with no gene match: 17. The CDR3 loop spans 18 amino acids. For the CDR3, the DNA is TGTGCCAGCAGTGAAGCCTATCTATACAGGGGACCCTCTATCGAGCAGTACTTC. Translating it yields CASSEAYLYRGPSIEQYF.

This clone has only one observation. The rearrangement uses TRBV19 and TRBJ2-3, with 10 positions matching TRBD1. The CDR3 is 16 amino acids. With V trimmed by 6 bases and J by 0 bases, 6 bases remained unmatched. In germline, CDR1 is LNHDA, CDR2 SQIVND (reference sequence). DNA for the CDR3: TGTGCCAGTAGCGACAGGGGGCCAGGCAGCACAGATACGCAGTATTTT. Translated: CASSDRGPGSTDTQYF.

This chain connects TRBV6-5 to TRBJ1-2, with no clear D. V dropped 0 bases and J dropped 8 bases, with 13 bases sitting between them. CDR1 and CDR2 (germline): MNHEY, SVGAGI. The CDR3 is 14 amino acids. CDR3 residues: CASSYSTGYQGYTF. Written as DNA, the CDR3 is TGTGCCAGCAGTTACTCGACGGGATATCAAGGCTACACCTTC.

V and J are TRBV7-2 and TRBJ2-3; TRBD2 aligns across 13 bases. After removal of 3 bases from V and 6 bases from J, the junction contained 6 bases not matched to a gene. The length of the CDR3 is 16 residues. Germline loops: CDR1 SGHTA, CDR2 FQGNSA. The chain's CDR3 is CASSFQPGLAGDTQYF. For the CDR3, the DNA is TGTGCCAGCAGCTTCCAACCGGGACTAGCGGGGGATACGCAGTATTTT.

The V gene is TRBV6-2 or TRBV6-3, the J gene TRBJ1-2; 7 bases line up with TRBD1. With 1 base clipped from V and 5 bases from J, the junction kept 4 bases outside the gene matches. Germline V gene lookup returns CDR1 MNHEY and CDR2 SVGEGT. This CDR3 has 14 amino acids. This CDR3 reads CASSYFGDSYGYTF. The DNA for the CDR3 is TGTGCCAGCAGTTACTTCGGGGACAGTTATGGCTACACCTTC.